The T cell receptor beta chain under discussion was sequenced for a study of blood T cell repertoires in COVID-19. Study-level information: The United States, Italy and Spain supplied acute and convalescent COVID-19 samples.

Per the study methods: Estimated nucleated cell counts came from reference gene primer amplification. Repertoires were generated with immunoSEQ multiplex PCR, while TCRdb's copy carries only in-frame clones and drops some. V, J and clone size reflect that table, while D and trimming were determined from the DNA. The repertoire holds 310,000 or so clones, with roughly 87% as singletons. Participant-given clinical history determined each cohort assignment. Recovered Cohort 3 donors showed two negative PCRs, clearance, or symptom resolution. Germline assignment: CDR1 KGHDR and CDR2 SFDVKD. The CDR3 sequence is 20 residues long. The V end was cut by 1 base, the J end by 0 bases, with 24 bases between.

Material for sequencing was PBMCs or T cells enriched from blood (not recorded which). The chain has TRBV24-1 and TRBJ2-7; possible D gene TRBD1, 5 bases. This clonotype was sampled from a woman aged 40 to 50 who had recovered from COVID-19. The CDR3 reads CATSDFSFDNRTFTSYEQYF. CDR3 in DNA: TGTGCCACCAGTGATTTCTCCTTTGACAACCGGACATTTACCTCCTACGAGCAGTACTTC.